This TCR beta chain stems from a study of Graves' ophthalmopathy and Graves' hyperthyroidism. Hyperthyroidism patients, all newly diagnosed, had under 2 months' duration and ages of 18 to 65. Thyroid ultrasound, orbital computed tomography, TRAb, serum thyroxine and clinical symptoms formed the basis of diagnosis. Investigators amplified TCR beta CDR3 regions from RNA transcripts. Second-round multiplex PCR came after first-round RT-PCR with HTBI primers. TCRdb used MiXCR to reprocess the multiplex PCR reads, holding one entry per CDR3 protein. The sample shows around 1,000,000 distinct CDR3 sequences, roughly 35% of them seen only once. The trim removed 1 base at V and 11 bases at J, leaving 10 bases unmatched. CDR3 size: 15 residues. Germline values: CDR1 SGDLS, CDR2 YYNGEE.

The sequenced sample consisted of peripheral blood or thyroid tissue (not recorded which). The V call is TRBV9, the J call TRBJ1-4, with 8 bases lining up with TRBD1. The origin of this receptor is an adult man with Graves' hyperthyroidism. Here the CDR3 DNA reads TGTGCCAGCAGCGTAACAGGGGGTGAAGCGGGGAAACTGTTTTTT. It is translated as CASSVTGGEAGKLFF.